This T cell receptor beta chain was profiled in a study of control samples from healthy donors and cancer patients (TCRdb year 2020). Receptor amplification or capture employed the immunoSEQ multiplex PCR assay. TCRdb provides this immuneACCESS table in a form limited to in-frame rearrangements. Some clones are lacking; in checked studies, under half of them reflect an unresolved V gene, and why the rest are absent is not known. In all, the sample holds around 99,000 clones, and around 89% of those were seen once. The biggest ten clones account for roughly a sixth of the sample. With respect to this clone: It lacks a known antigen. Base qualities are missing; no much larger clone stands one base away.

The CDR3 runs 13 residues from the cysteine to the phenylalanine. Only the CDR3 part of the read is kept: 39 bases, read in frame from the first base. Taken from the germline V gene (reference sequence), the CDR1 and CDR2 loops are SGHKS and YYEKEE. Cut back by 3 bases and 2 bases, the V and J ends lie 9 bases apart. This receptor was identified in a woman aged 45 to 65 in good health. This receptor chain uses TRBV5-5 and TRBJ2-7, with the D gene not confidently named. Sequencing used blood. The DNA sequence is TGTGCCAGCAGCTCACTTATTACCTACGAGCAGTACTTC. It translates as CASSSLITYEQYF.